The clone carrying this T cell receptor (beta chain) was found once. No antigen is known for it. The entry originates in a study of memory CD4+ T cells and cytomegalovirus serostatus. General observations from the study: Suggested: most of the CMV-linked TCR signature lies in CD4+ memory cells.

Single viable CD3+CD4+CD8-CD45RO+ cells were sorted as the memory CD4+ T cells. CD4+ T cells were isolated by positive magnetic selection. The method was immunoSEQ multiplex PCR; TCRdb's version includes in-frame clones alone and lacks a portion of them. The repertoire holds about 61,000 clones, 82% seen once, with roughly 0.95% in the top ten. Per the germline V gene, CDR1 is SQVTM and CDR2 is ANQGSEA. V lost 5 bases and J 1 base, leaving 5 bases between the germline ends. The CDR3 is 12 amino acids. The sequence was collected from an adult in good health and CMV-seronegative. Input material: memory CD4+ T cells from blood. The chain links TRBV29-1 to TRBJ2-2; D not resolved. CDR3 in DNA: TGCAGCGTTTTCCGGAACACCGGGGAGCTGTTTTTT. Residues: CSVFRNTGELFF.